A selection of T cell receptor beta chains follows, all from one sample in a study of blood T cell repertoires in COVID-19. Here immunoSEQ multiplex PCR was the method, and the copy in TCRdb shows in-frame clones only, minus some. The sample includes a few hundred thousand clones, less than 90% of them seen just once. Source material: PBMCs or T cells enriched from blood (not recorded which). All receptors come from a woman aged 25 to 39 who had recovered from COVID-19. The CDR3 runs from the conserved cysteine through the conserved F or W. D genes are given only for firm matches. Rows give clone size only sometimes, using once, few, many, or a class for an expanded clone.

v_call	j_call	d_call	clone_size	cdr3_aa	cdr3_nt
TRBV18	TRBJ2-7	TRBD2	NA	CASSPSLGSGGFYEQYF	TGTGCCAGCTCACCCTCTCTTGGTAGCGGGGGGTTCTACGAGCAGTACTTC
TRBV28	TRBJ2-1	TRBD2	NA	CASSPYSGTSGSSYNEQFF	TGTGCCAGCAGTCCATATTCAGGGACTAGCGGGAGCTCCTACAATGAGCAGTTCTTC
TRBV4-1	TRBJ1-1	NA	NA	CASSLTVVATEAFF	TGCGCCAGCAGCCTAACGGTGGTAGCCACTGAAGCTTTCTTT
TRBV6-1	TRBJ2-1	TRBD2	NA	CASSEYPPGTSGGEQFF	TGTGCCAGCAGTGAATACCCGCCCGGGACTAGCGGGGGAGAGCAGTTCTTC
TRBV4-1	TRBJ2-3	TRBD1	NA	CASSQEHPWGQGGTDTQYF	TGCGCCAGCAGCCAAGAACACCCGTGGGGACAGGGAGGCACAGATACGCAGTATTTT
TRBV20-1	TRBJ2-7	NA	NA	CSELGLGF	TGCAGTGAACTGGGACTCGGCTTC
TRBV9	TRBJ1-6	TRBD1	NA	CASSPDRARNSPLHF	TGTGCCAGCAGCCCAGACAGGGCACGTAATTCACCCCTCCACTTT
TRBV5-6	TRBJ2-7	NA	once	CASSLNRIHSYEQYF	TGTGCCAGCAGCTTAAACAGAATACATTCCTACGAGCAGTACTTC
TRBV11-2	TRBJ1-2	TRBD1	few	CASSFPRGIRDGYTF	TGTGCCAGCAGCTTCCCCAGGGGGATCCGGGATGGCTACACCTTC
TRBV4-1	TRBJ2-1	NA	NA	CASSQDRRSGYYNEQFF	TGCGCCAGCAGCCAAGATCGACGGTCAGGGTACTACAATGAGCAGTTCTTC
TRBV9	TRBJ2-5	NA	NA	CASASRGETQYF	TGTGCCAGTGCGTCCCGGGGAGAGACCCAGTACTTC
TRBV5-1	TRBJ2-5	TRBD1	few	CASSLGAPTGGGETQYF	TGCGCCAGCAGCTTGGGCGCGCCTACAGGGGGCGGAGAGACCCAGTACTTC
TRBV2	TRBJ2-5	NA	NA	CASSPGLTQETQYF	TGTGCCAGCAGCCCAGGGCTGACCCAAGAGACCCAGTACTTC
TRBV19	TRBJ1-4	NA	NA	CASSPGLHEKLFF	TGTGCCAGTAGCCCAGGGCTACATGAAAAACTGTTTTTT
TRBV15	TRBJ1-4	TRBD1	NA	CATSRRTGEANEKLFF	TGTGCCACCAGCAGAAGGACAGGGGAAGCTAATGAAAAACTGTTTTTT
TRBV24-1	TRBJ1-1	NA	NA	CATLFAEAFF	TGTGCCACCCTCTTTGCGGAAGCTTTCTTT
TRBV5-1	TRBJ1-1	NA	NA	CASSLDSIGVAEAFF	TGCGCCAGCAGCTTGGACAGCATAGGGGTGGCTGAAGCTTTCTTT
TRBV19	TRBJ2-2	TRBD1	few	CASSDRVRARGTGELFF	TGTGCCAGTAGTGACAGGGTGCGGGCTCGTGGCACCGGGGAGCTGTTTTTT
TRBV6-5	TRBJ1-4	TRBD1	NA	CASSKQGAGEKLFF	TGTGCCAGCAGTAAACAGGGGGCAGGTGAAAAACTGTTTTTT
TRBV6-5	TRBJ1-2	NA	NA	CASSYSESYGYTF	TGTGCCAGCAGTTACTCGGAGTCCTATGGCTACACCTTC
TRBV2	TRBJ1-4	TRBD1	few	CASSDRGVNEKLFF	TGTGCCAGCAGCGACAGGGGCGTTAATGAAAAACTGTTTTTT
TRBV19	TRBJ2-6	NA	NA	CASTPTVISSGANVLTF	TGTGCCAGTACCCCGACAGTTATTAGCTCTGGGGCCAACGTCCTGACTTTC